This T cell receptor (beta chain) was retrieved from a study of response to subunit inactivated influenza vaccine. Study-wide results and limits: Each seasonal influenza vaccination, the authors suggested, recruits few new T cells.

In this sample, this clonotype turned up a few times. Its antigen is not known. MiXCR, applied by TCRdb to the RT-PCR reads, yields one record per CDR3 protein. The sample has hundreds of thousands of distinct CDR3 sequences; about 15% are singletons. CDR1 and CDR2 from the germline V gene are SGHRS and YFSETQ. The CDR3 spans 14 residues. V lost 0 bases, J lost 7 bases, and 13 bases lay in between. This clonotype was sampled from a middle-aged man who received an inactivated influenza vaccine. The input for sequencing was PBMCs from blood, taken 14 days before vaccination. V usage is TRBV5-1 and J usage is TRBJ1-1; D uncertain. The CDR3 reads CASSLAESEGEAFF. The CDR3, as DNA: TGCGCCAGCAGCTTGGCCGAGTCGGAGGGTGAAGCTTTCTTT.